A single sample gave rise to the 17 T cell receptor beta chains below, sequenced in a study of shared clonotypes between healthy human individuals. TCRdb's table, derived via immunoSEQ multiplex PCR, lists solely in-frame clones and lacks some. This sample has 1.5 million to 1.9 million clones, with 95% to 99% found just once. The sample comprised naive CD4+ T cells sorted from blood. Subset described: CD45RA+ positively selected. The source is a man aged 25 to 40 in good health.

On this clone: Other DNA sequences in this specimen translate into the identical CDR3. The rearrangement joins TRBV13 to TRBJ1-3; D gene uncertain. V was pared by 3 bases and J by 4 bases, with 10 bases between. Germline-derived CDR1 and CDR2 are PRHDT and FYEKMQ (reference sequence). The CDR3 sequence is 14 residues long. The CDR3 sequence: CASSLRGSGNTIYF. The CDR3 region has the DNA TGTGCCAGCAGCTTGAGAGGGTCCGGAAACACCATATATTTT.

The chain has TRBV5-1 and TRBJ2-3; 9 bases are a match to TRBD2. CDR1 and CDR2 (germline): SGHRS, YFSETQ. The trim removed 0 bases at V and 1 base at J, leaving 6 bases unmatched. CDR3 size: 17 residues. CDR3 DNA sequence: TGCGCCAGCAGCTTGGTGGCTAGCGGGACCGGCACAGATACGCAGTATTTT. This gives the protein CASSLVASGTGTDTQYF. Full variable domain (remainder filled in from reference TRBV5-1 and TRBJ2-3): KAGVTQTPRYLIKTRGQQVTLSCSPISGHRSVSWYQQTPGQGLQFLFEYFSETQRNKGNFPGRFSGRQFSNSRSEMNVSTLELGDSALYLCASSLVASGTGTDTQYFGPGTRLTVL.

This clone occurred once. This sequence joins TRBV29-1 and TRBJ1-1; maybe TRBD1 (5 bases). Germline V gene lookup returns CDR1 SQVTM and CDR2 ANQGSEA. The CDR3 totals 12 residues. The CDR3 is CGAGGDYTEAFF. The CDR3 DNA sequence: TGCGGCGCGGGGGGAGACTACACTGAAGCTTTCTTT.

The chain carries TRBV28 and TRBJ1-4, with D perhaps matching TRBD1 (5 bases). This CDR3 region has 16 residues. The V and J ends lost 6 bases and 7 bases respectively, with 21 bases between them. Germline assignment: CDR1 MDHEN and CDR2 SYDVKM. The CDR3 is CASSQLEPGGSEKLFF. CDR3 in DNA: TGTGCCAGCAGCCAGCTCGAACCCGGGGGGAGTGAAAAACTGTTTTTT.

The CDR3 nucleotides are TGCAGCGTCAGGGTAGGGGCTAACACTGAAGCTTTCTTT. Translating gives CSVRVGANTEAFF. The chain is built from TRBV29-1 and TRBJ1-1; perhaps TRBD1 as D (5 bases). The germline V and J ends were trimmed by 6 bases and 2 bases, with 13 bases remaining between them. The germline CDR1 and CDR2 sequences are SQVTM and ANQGSEA. The CDR3 totals 13 residues.

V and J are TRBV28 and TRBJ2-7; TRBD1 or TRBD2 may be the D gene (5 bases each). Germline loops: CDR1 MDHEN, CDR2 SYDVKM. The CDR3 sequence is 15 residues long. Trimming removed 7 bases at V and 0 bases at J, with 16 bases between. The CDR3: CASTNGATSSYEQYF. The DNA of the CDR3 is TGTGCCAGCACCAACGGGGCAACCAGCTCCTACGAGCAGTACTTC.

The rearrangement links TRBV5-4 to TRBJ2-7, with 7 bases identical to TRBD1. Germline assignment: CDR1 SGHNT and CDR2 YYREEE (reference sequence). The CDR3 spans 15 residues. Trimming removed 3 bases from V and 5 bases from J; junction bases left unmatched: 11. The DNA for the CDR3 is TGTGCCAGCAGCTCCACCGACAGGGATAGAGACGAGCAGTACTTC. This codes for CASSSTDRDRDEQYF.

CDR3: CAIRQGLAGGPVNEQFF. The CDR3 nucleotides are TGTGCCATCAGACAGGGACTAGCGGGAGGGCCGGTTAATGAGCAGTTCTTC. The chain uses TRBV10-3 and TRBJ2-1, with 16 positions matching TRBD2. In germline, CDR1 is ENHRY, CDR2 SYGVKD. After removal of 6 bases from V and 7 bases from J, the junction contained 9 bases not matched to a gene. This CDR3 region has 17 residues.

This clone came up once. As DNA, the CDR3 is TGCAGCGTTGAAACGACTAGCGGGAGGGTGGGGTCCTACAATGAGCAGTTCTTC. Translating it yields CSVETTSGRVGSYNEQFF. The chain recombines TRBV29-1 with TRBJ2-1; TRBD2 aligns across 14 bases. Germline loops: CDR1 SQVTM, CDR2 ANQGSEA. CDR3 length equals 18 residues. The V and J ends lost 2 bases and 1 base, in that order; junction bases with no gene match: 7.

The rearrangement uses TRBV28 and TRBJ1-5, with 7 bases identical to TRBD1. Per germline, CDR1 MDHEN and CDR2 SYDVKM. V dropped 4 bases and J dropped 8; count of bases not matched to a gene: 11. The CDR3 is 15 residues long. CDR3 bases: TGTGCCAGCAGTTCCCAGGGGGGAAAGGGAGAGCCCCAGCATTTT. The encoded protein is CASSSQGGKGEPQHF.

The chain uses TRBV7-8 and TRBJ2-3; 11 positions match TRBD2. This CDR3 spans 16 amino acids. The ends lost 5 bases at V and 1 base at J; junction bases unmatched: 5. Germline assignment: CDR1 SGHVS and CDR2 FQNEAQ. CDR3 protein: CASSPIAGGGTDTQYF. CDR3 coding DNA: TGTGCCAGCAGCCCAATAGCGGGAGGGGGCACAGATACGCAGTATTTT.

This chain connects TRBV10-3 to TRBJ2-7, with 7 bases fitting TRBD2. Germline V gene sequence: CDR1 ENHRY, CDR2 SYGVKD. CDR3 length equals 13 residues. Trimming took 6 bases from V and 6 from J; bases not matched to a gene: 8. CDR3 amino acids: CAIRGLGSSEQYF. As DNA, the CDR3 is TGTGCCATCAGAGGACTAGGTTCTAGCGAGCAGTACTTC.

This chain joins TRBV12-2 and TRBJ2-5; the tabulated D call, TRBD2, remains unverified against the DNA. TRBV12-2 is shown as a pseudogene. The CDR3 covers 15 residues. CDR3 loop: CASRLDAGKGETQYF. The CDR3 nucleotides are TGTGCAAGTCGCTTAGACGCGGGAAAAGGAGAGACCCAGTACTTC.

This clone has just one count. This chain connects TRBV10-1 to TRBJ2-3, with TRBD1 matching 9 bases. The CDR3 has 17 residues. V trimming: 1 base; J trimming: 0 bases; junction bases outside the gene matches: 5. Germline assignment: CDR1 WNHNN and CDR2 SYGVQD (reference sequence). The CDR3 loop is CASSEWGTGTSTDTQYF. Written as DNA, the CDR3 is TGCGCCAGCAGTGAGTGGGGGACAGGGACTAGCACAGATACGCAGTATTTT.

The CDR3 here is CASSLAGELFF. The CDR3 DNA is TGTGCCAGCAGTTTGGCGGGGGAACTGTTTTTT. The genes are TRBV28 and TRBJ1-4; D is possibly TRBD1 (5 bases). The CDR3 runs 11 residues. Germline V gene lookup returns CDR1 MDHEN and CDR2 SYDVKM. Trimming removed 3 bases from V and 12 bases from J, with 8 bases in between.

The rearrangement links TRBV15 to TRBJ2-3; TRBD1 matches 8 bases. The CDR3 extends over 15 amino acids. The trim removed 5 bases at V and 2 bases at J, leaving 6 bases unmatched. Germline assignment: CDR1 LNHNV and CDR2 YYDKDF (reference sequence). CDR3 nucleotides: TGTGCCACCAGCGTAGACAGGGGAAACACAGATACGCAGTATTTT. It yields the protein CATSVDRGNTDTQYF.

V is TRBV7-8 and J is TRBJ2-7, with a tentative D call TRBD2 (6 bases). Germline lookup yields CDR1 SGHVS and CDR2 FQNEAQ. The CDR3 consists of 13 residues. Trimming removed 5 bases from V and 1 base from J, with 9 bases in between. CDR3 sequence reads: CASSRDSSYEQYF. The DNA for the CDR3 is TGTGCCAGCAGCAGGGACTCATCCTACGAGCAGTACTTC. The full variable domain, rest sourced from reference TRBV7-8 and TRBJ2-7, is GAGVSQSPRYKVAKRGQDVALRCDPISGHVSLFWYQQALGQGPEFLTYFQNEAQLDKSGLPSDRFFAERPEGSVSTLKIQRTQQEDSAVYLCASSRDSSYEQYFGPGTRLTVT.